The clone carrying this TCR beta chain appeared once. With 5 bases clipped from V and 3 bases from J, the junction kept 14 bases outside the gene matches. The germline V gene has CDR1 SQVTM and CDR2 ANQGSEA. The length of the CDR3 is 16 residues. The sample originates from a study of blood T cell repertoires in COVID-19. At the level of the study: Samples came from the United States, Italy and Spain, spanning acute and convalescent COVID-19. PBMCs, B-cell-depleted T cells, or T cells provided the cDNA or gDNA that made up the material.

Per the authors' pipeline: Estimated nucleated cell counts came from reference gene primer amplification. Sequencing was performed with immunoSEQ multiplex PCR; in TCRdb, only in-frame clones are kept and a portion is missing. Clone size and the V and J calls come from that table; the DNA yielded D and trimming. The data hold about 240,000 clones, with around 85% observed a single time. The sample was peripheral blood. The chain has TRBV29-1 and TRBJ2-7, with 9 bases lining up with TRBD1. The clonotype was recovered from a woman of 80 years or more with acute or convalescent COVID-19. CDR3 coding DNA: TGCAGCGTTCAGGTGGCCGAAAGGACAGGGGACTACGAGCAGTACTTC. Residues: CSVQVAERTGDYEQYF.